The rows below give T cell receptor beta chains drawn from one sample of a study of blood T cell repertoires in COVID-19. TCRdb keeps only in-frame clones here, not all; method: immunoSEQ multiplex PCR. The data show about 120,000 clones, with about 85% seen just once and 11% held by the top ten. The sample comprised peripheral blood. The receptors derive from an elderly man with acute or convalescent COVID-19. The CDR3 runs from the conserved cysteine through the conserved F or W. Each record gives: J gene, clone size, D gene, V gene, CDR3 length, CDR3 DNA, CDR3 protein. D genes are given only for firm matches. Clone size is shown for a subset of rows, as once, few, many or a class of expanded clone.

j_call: TRBJ2-1; clone_size: few; d_call: TRBD2; v_call: TRBV5-1; cdr3_length: 15; cdr3_nt: TGCGCCAGCAGCATACTAGCGGGGGCCTACAATGAGCAGTTCTTC; cdr3_aa: CASSILAGAYNEQFF
j_call: TRBJ1-4; clone_size: -; d_call: -; v_call: TRBV19; cdr3_length: 15; cdr3_nt: TGTGCCAGTAGTATAGTGGCGGGGGAGAGCGAAAAACTGTTTTTT; cdr3_aa: CASSIVAGESEKLFF
j_call: TRBJ2-1; clone_size: -; d_call: TRBD2; v_call: TRBV30; cdr3_length: 14; cdr3_nt: TGTGCCTGGAGTGCCCTAGCGGGAGTAAGCGAGCAGTTCTTC; cdr3_aa: CAWSALAGVSEQFF
j_call: TRBJ2-1; clone_size: -; d_call: -; v_call: TRBV7-2; cdr3_length: 14; cdr3_nt: TGTGCCAGCAGCTTAAATGGGCGGGCTAATGAGCAGTTCTTC; cdr3_aa: CASSLNGRANEQFF
j_call: TRBJ1-2; clone_size: -; d_call: -; v_call: TRBV18; cdr3_length: 13; cdr3_nt: TGTGCCAGCTCACCAGAGTCCTCGGGGGGCTACACCTTC; cdr3_aa: CASSPESSGGYTF
j_call: TRBJ2-5; clone_size: -; d_call: TRBD2; v_call: TRBV12-3/TRBV12-4; cdr3_length: 12; cdr3_nt: TGTGCCAGCAGTTGGACTAGAGAGACCCAGTACTTC; cdr3_aa: CASSWTRETQYF
j_call: TRBJ1-2; clone_size: -; d_call: -; v_call: TRBV10-3; cdr3_length: 14; cdr3_nt: TGTGCCATCAGTGAGTCGCAGGGGAACTATGGCTACACCTTC; cdr3_aa: CAISESQGNYGYTF
j_call: TRBJ1-3; clone_size: -; d_call: -; v_call: TRBV6-5; cdr3_length: 14; cdr3_nt: TGTGCCACCACACAGGATTACTCTGGAAACACCATATATTTT; cdr3_aa: CATTQDYSGNTIYF
j_call: TRBJ1-2; clone_size: -; d_call: -; v_call: TRBV18; cdr3_length: 14; cdr3_nt: TGTGCCAGCTCACCGAGTGGCAGGGACTATGGCTACACCTTC; cdr3_aa: CASSPSGRDYGYTF
j_call: TRBJ1-2; clone_size: -; d_call: TRBD1; v_call: TRBV19; cdr3_length: 16; cdr3_nt: TGTGCCAGTAGTCATCGATCGGACAGGGGGGGCTATGGCTACACCTTC; cdr3_aa: CASSHRSDRGGYGYTF
j_call: TRBJ2-1; clone_size: -; d_call: TRBD2; v_call: TRBV12-3/TRBV12-4; cdr3_length: 12; cdr3_nt: TGTGCCAGCAGTTCGAGCGGGAGGGGGGTGTTCTTC; cdr3_aa: CASSSSGRGVFF
j_call: TRBJ1-4; clone_size: -; d_call: -; v_call: TRBV20-1; cdr3_length: 16; cdr3_nt: TGCAGTGCTAGTGGCCAGGTCGCTGCAACTAATGAAAAACTGTTTTTT; cdr3_aa: CSASGQVAATNEKLFF
j_call: TRBJ1-4; clone_size: few; d_call: TRBD1; v_call: TRBV6-1; cdr3_length: 13; cdr3_nt: TGTGCCAGCAGTGAATTTTGGGACAGGGAACTGTTTTTT; cdr3_aa: CASSEFWDRELFF
j_call: TRBJ1-5; clone_size: once; d_call: -; v_call: TRBV19; cdr3_length: 17; cdr3_nt: TGTGCCAGTAGTAATAACCCCAGACAGGTCCGGGGTCAGCCCCAGCATTTT; cdr3_aa: CASSNNPRQVRGQPQHF
j_call: TRBJ1-2; clone_size: -; d_call: TRBD1; v_call: TRBV20-1; cdr3_length: 11; cdr3_nt: TGCAGTGCTCAGGGGGAGAGTGGCTACACCTTC; cdr3_aa: CSAQGESGYTF
j_call: TRBJ2-1; clone_size: -; d_call: TRBD1; v_call: TRBV5-1; cdr3_length: 15; cdr3_nt: TGCGCCAGCAGGGGTGGACAGGGCACCTACAATGAGCAGTTCTTC; cdr3_aa: CASRGGQGTYNEQFF
j_call: TRBJ1-1; clone_size: -; d_call: -; v_call: TRBV9; cdr3_length: 16; cdr3_nt: TGTGCCAGCAGCGTAGGATTGGGGGCCGTGAACACTGAAGCTTTCTTT; cdr3_aa: CASSVGLGAVNTEAFF
j_call: TRBJ2-5; clone_size: once; d_call: -; v_call: TRBV5-6; cdr3_length: 13; cdr3_nt: TGTGCCATGGGACGGGGGTACTTTGGGACCCAGTACTTC; cdr3_aa: CAMGRGYFGTQYF
j_call: TRBJ2-5; clone_size: -; d_call: TRBD2; v_call: TRBV7-2; cdr3_length: 14; cdr3_nt: TGTGCCAGCAGCGAGACGGGACTAGCGGGAACCCAGTACTTC; cdr3_aa: CASSETGLAGTQYF
j_call: TRBJ2-1; clone_size: -; d_call: TRBD2; v_call: TRBV7-3; cdr3_length: 14; cdr3_nt: TGTGCCAGCAGCTTAAGTCTAGCGGCCAATGAGCAGTTCTTC; cdr3_aa: CASSLSLAANEQFF
j_call: TRBJ2-2; clone_size: -; d_call: -; v_call: TRBV5-1; cdr3_length: 14; cdr3_nt: TGCGCCAGCAGCTTGTTAGGGGAAGGCGGGGAGCTGTTTTTT; cdr3_aa: CASSLLGEGGELFF
j_call: TRBJ1-4; clone_size: -; d_call: -; v_call: TRBV5-1; cdr3_length: 16; cdr3_nt: TGCGCCAGCAGCTTGGTTAGCGGAGCAACTAATGAAAAACTGTTTTTT; cdr3_aa: CASSLVSGATNEKLFF
j_call: TRBJ2-3; clone_size: -; d_call: -; v_call: TRBV5-1; cdr3_length: 14; cdr3_nt: TGCGCCAGCAGCTTGGCTCTTAGCACAGATACGCAGTATTTT; cdr3_aa: CASSLALSTDTQYF
j_call: TRBJ2-3; clone_size: -; d_call: TRBD1; v_call: TRBV7-2; cdr3_length: 14; cdr3_nt: TGTGCCAGCAGCTGGCGGGGACAGGTAGATACGCAGTATTTT; cdr3_aa: CASSWRGQVDTQYF
j_call: TRBJ2-7; clone_size: -; d_call: -; v_call: TRBV7-2; cdr3_length: 15; cdr3_nt: TGTGCCAGCAGCTTGGCGGGGGCCCTTTCCTACGAGCAGTACTTC; cdr3_aa: CASSLAGALSYEQYF
j_call: TRBJ1-2; clone_size: -; d_call: TRBD1; v_call: TRBV3-1/TRBV3-2; cdr3_length: 12; cdr3_nt: TGTGCCAGCAGCCAGACAGGGAGTGGCTACACCTTC; cdr3_aa: CASSQTGSGYTF
j_call: TRBJ1-5; clone_size: few; d_call: TRBD1; v_call: TRBV12-3/TRBV12-4; cdr3_length: 12; cdr3_nt: TGTGCCAGCAGAAGGGGGCTTCAGCCCCAGCATTTT; cdr3_aa: CASRRGLQPQHF
j_call: TRBJ2-3; clone_size: -; d_call: -; v_call: TRBV5-5; cdr3_length: 16; cdr3_nt: TGTGCCAGCAGCTTGGGCTCGGGACTGGGCACAGATACGCAGTATTTT; cdr3_aa: CASSLGSGLGTDTQYF
j_call: TRBJ2-2; clone_size: once; d_call: TRBD1; v_call: TRBV2; cdr3_length: 15; cdr3_nt: TGTGCCAGCAGTGGACAGGGGGCGAACACCGGGGAGCTGTTTTTT; cdr3_aa: CASSGQGANTGELFF
j_call: TRBJ1-2; clone_size: -; d_call: -; v_call: TRBV11-2; cdr3_length: 13; cdr3_nt: TGTGCCAGTTACGGGCAGGGAAGGGATGGCTACACCTTC; cdr3_aa: CASYGQGRDGYTF
j_call: TRBJ2-5; clone_size: -; d_call: TRBD1; v_call: TRBV5-6; cdr3_length: 16; cdr3_nt: TGTGCCAGCAGCCGACTGGGACAGGGGACTAAAGAGACCCAGTACTTC; cdr3_aa: CASSRLGQGTKETQYF
j_call: TRBJ2-1; clone_size: -; d_call: -; v_call: TRBV28; cdr3_length: 11; cdr3_nt: TGTGCCAGCAGTCCCAAGCGGGAGCAGTTCTTC; cdr3_aa: CASSPKREQFF
j_call: TRBJ1-2; clone_size: -; d_call: -; v_call: TRBV18; cdr3_length: 15; cdr3_nt: TGTGCCAGCTCACCGTGGGCCTCGGCTCGGTATGGCTACACCTTC; cdr3_aa: CASSPWASARYGYTF
j_call: TRBJ2-3; clone_size: -; d_call: TRBD1; v_call: TRBV19; cdr3_length: 15; cdr3_nt: TGTGCCAGTAGTCGGCAGGGGGTGGGGACAGATACGCAGTATTTT; cdr3_aa: CASSRQGVGTDTQYF
j_call: TRBJ2-1; clone_size: once; d_call: -; v_call: TRBV28; cdr3_length: 12; cdr3_nt: TGTGCCAGCACGTCCCGGCTAGATGAGCAGTTCTTC; cdr3_aa: CASTSRLDEQFF
j_call: TRBJ1-2; clone_size: -; d_call: TRBD1; v_call: TRBV29-1; cdr3_length: 14; cdr3_nt: TGCAGCGTGGGACAGGGGGCCGGGGCCTATGGCTACACCTTC; cdr3_aa: CSVGQGAGAYGYTF
j_call: TRBJ2-1; clone_size: -; d_call: -; v_call: TRBV6-4; cdr3_length: 16; cdr3_nt: TGTGCCAGCAGTGAGTTGGGCGGAGGGAGATACAATGAGCAGTTCTTC; cdr3_aa: CASSELGGGRYNEQFF
j_call: TRBJ1-2; clone_size: once; d_call: -; v_call: TRBV27; cdr3_length: 15; cdr3_nt: TGTGCCAGCAGTTTAAGGACAGAATCCGCAGTTGGCTACACCTTC; cdr3_aa: CASSLRTESAVGYTF
j_call: TRBJ2-7; clone_size: -; d_call: TRBD1; v_call: TRBV27; cdr3_length: 15; cdr3_nt: TGTGCCAGCCGCCCCCTGGGACAGGGTTCCTACGAGCAGTACTTC; cdr3_aa: CASRPLGQGSYEQYF
j_call: TRBJ1-1; clone_size: -; d_call: TRBD1; v_call: TRBV27; cdr3_length: 12; cdr3_nt: TGTGCCAGCAGTTCAGGGGGGCCTGAAGCTTTCTTT; cdr3_aa: CASSSGGPEAFF
j_call: TRBJ2-3; clone_size: -; d_call: -; v_call: TRBV10-3; cdr3_length: 13; cdr3_nt: TGTGCCATCAGTGACTTTAGCACAGATACGCAGTATTTT; cdr3_aa: CAISDFSTDTQYF
j_call: TRBJ2-2; clone_size: -; d_call: TRBD2; v_call: TRBV19; cdr3_length: 17; cdr3_nt: TGTGCCAGTAGTTTTCGGACTAGCGGGAGAGGGGCCGGGGAGCTGTTTTTT; cdr3_aa: CASSFRTSGRGAGELFF
j_call: TRBJ1-5; clone_size: few; d_call: TRBD1; v_call: TRBV9; cdr3_length: 14; cdr3_nt: TGTGCCAGCAGCGTAGGACAGGGCAAAGGGCCCCAGCATTTT; cdr3_aa: CASSVGQGKGPQHF
j_call: TRBJ2-2; clone_size: -; d_call: TRBD2; v_call: TRBV24-1; cdr3_length: 18; cdr3_nt: TGTGCCACCAGTGATTCAGCGGGAGGGGGGTTGCACACCGGGGAGCTGTTTTTT; cdr3_aa: CATSDSAGGGLHTGELFF
j_call: TRBJ1-2; clone_size: -; d_call: TRBD1; v_call: TRBV19; cdr3_length: 14; cdr3_nt: TGTGCCAGTCACTCCAGGGGGCGCACGTATGGCTACACCTTC; cdr3_aa: CASHSRGRTYGYTF
j_call: TRBJ2-7; clone_size: few; d_call: TRBD2; v_call: TRBV27; cdr3_length: 13; cdr3_nt: TGTGCCAGCAGTTGGACTAGAGGAGAGTTACAGTACTTC; cdr3_aa: CASSWTRGELQYF
j_call: TRBJ2-2; clone_size: -; d_call: TRBD2; v_call: TRBV3-1/TRBV3-2; cdr3_length: 16; cdr3_nt: TGTGCCAGCAGCCCCCGGGCGGGGGTTAACACCGGGGAGCTGTTTTTT; cdr3_aa: CASSPRAGVNTGELFF
j_call: TRBJ1-2; clone_size: -; d_call: -; v_call: TRBV18; cdr3_length: 15; cdr3_nt: TGTGCCAGCTCACCCTCGACAGACCCCTACTGGGGCTACACCTTC; cdr3_aa: CASSPSTDPYWGYTF
j_call: TRBJ1-2; clone_size: -; d_call: -; v_call: TRBV27; cdr3_length: 16; cdr3_nt: TGTGCCAGCAGTTTATTTGGGGCAGGGGCAGGCTATGGCTACACCTTC; cdr3_aa: CASSLFGAGAGYGYTF
j_call: TRBJ1-3; clone_size: few; d_call: TRBD1; v_call: TRBV6-6; cdr3_length: 16; cdr3_nt: TGTGCCAGCAGTTACTCGGGACAGGGCTCTGGAAACACCATATATTTT; cdr3_aa: CASSYSGQGSGNTIYF
j_call: TRBJ2-5; clone_size: -; d_call: TRBD2; v_call: TRBV7-8; cdr3_length: 14; cdr3_nt: TGTGCCAGCAGCGCGGGACTAGGCTTGGAGACCCAGTACTTC; cdr3_aa: CASSAGLGLETQYF
j_call: TRBJ1-2; clone_size: -; d_call: TRBD1; v_call: TRBV19; cdr3_length: 14; cdr3_nt: TGTGCCAGTAGTATCGGGCAGGGGGGCTATGGCTACACCTTC; cdr3_aa: CASSIGQGGYGYTF
j_call: TRBJ2-3; clone_size: -; d_call: TRBD2; v_call: TRBV6-6; cdr3_length: 16; cdr3_nt: TGTGCCAGCAGTCCCACCGCGGGAGCGACCGCAGATACGCAGTATTTT; cdr3_aa: CASSPTAGATADTQYF
j_call: TRBJ1-6; clone_size: -; d_call: -; v_call: TRBV6-1; cdr3_length: 17; cdr3_nt: TGTGCCAGCAGTGATACGACAGACAACTCCTATAATTCACCCCTCCACTTT; cdr3_aa: CASSDTTDNSYNSPLHF
j_call: TRBJ2-7; clone_size: -; d_call: TRBD2; v_call: TRBV7-9; cdr3_length: 15; cdr3_nt: TGTGCCAGCACCTACGCGGGAGGACAGACCTACGAGCAGTACTTC; cdr3_aa: CASTYAGGQTYEQYF
j_call: TRBJ1-3; clone_size: -; d_call: -; v_call: TRBV3-1/TRBV3-2; cdr3_length: 17; cdr3_nt: TGTGCCAGCAGCCAATCGACGGCCAGGCTCTCTGGAAACACCATATATTTT; cdr3_aa: CASSQSTARLSGNTIYF
j_call: TRBJ1-2; clone_size: -; d_call: -; v_call: TRBV19; cdr3_length: 16; cdr3_nt: TGTGCCAGCGCCCCAGTAACTAAGGGACTGCTCTATGGCTACACCTTC; cdr3_aa: CASAPVTKGLLYGYTF
j_call: TRBJ2-3; clone_size: -; d_call: TRBD2; v_call: TRBV5-1; cdr3_length: 16; cdr3_nt: TGCGCCAGCAGCTTGGTCGCGGGAGATGGCACAGATACGCAGTATTTT; cdr3_aa: CASSLVAGDGTDTQYF
j_call: TRBJ1-2; clone_size: -; d_call: TRBD1; v_call: TRBV5-4; cdr3_length: 16; cdr3_nt: TGTGCCAGCAGCTTGGTGGACAGGGCGGCTAACTATGGCTACACCTTC; cdr3_aa: CASSLVDRAANYGYTF
j_call: TRBJ1-5; clone_size: -; d_call: -; v_call: TRBV7-2; cdr3_length: 13; cdr3_nt: TGTGCCAGCAGCTTTGGGCTCAATCAGCCCCAGCATTTT; cdr3_aa: CASSFGLNQPQHF